This T cell receptor beta chain was identified during a study of blood T cells in healthy people across ages. The second PCR ran about 6 to 12 cycles with a sample-barcoded 5' primer and J-beta primers. Each cDNA molecule received a tag from a template-switch adaptor that had 12 random nucleotides. TCRdb re-analysed the 5' RACE reads in MiXCR, keeping a single row per CDR3 protein. Seen here are some 850,000 distinct CDR3 sequences, 20% to 30% observed once, and the top ten hold around 2.9%. Germline values: CDR1 SQVTM, CDR2 ANQGSEA. The V end lost 7 bases, the J end lost 6 bases, and 22 bases lay between the germline ends. This CDR3 spans 15 amino acids. These records were also assigned to another study, of T cells of mothers and their children. From that study: Each mother gave over 8.5 million TCR beta CDR3 reads; each child, roughly 3.1 million.

Material for sequencing was blood. The chain recombines TRBV29-1 with TRBJ2-1; tentatively, D is TRBD1 or TRBD2 (5 bases each). This receptor was taken from a boy aged 10-17 years in good health. CDR3 sequence reads: CSGPGRQGYGNEQFF. Here the CDR3 DNA reads TGCAGCGGGCCGGGACGGCAGGGCTACGGCAATGAGCAGTTCTTC.